The text below deals with one T cell receptor beta chain. Its matching antigen is unknown. Trimming shortened V by 5 bases and J by 7 bases, and 14 bases separated the two germline ends. CDR3 length: 13 amino acids. CDR1 MNHEY and CDR2 SMNVEV come from the germline V gene (reference sequence). These data are taken from a study of OX40 agonist ivuxolimab in advanced cancers. The study's findings and limits: Patients who responded partially at 0.1-3.0 mg/kg showed clonal expansion ranking among the lowest.

Clones were sequenced by immunoSEQ multiplex PCR, and TCRdb holds only the in-frame ones, with some missing. The data hold some 26,000 clones, with about 77% observed a single time. The sequenced sample was CD4+ or CD8+ T cells sorted from blood, obtained in a trial of the OX40 agonist ivuxolimab. The rearrangement joins TRBV27 to TRBJ1-2, with D possibly matching TRBD1 (6 bases). The receptor's source is an adult with an advanced solid tumor such as melanoma, head and neck, liver or kidney cancer. The CDR3 spells CASSPWTALGYTF. CDR3 nucleotides: TGTGCCAGCAGTCCCTGGACAGCACTTGGCTACACCTTC.